These 27 T cell receptor beta chains share one sample of origin, sequenced in a study of T cells in Graves' hyperthyroidism and ophthalmopathy. The CDR3 regions of TCR beta were amplified from RNA transcripts. Using the HTBI primer set, a first-round RT-PCR was run on the TCR CDR3. In TCRdb, the multiplex PCR reads were re-called with MiXCR into one record per CDR3 protein. The table has around 560,000 distinct CDR3 sequences, roughly 17% seen once; the top ten hold around 19%. The material sequenced was blood. These receptors were collected from a woman aged 18 to 35 with Graves' hyperthyroidism.

This clonotype was found many times. The chain joins TRBV28 to TRBJ2-7; D perhaps matches TRBD2 (6 bases). CDR3 length equals 15 residues. Trimming left V 7 bases short and J 4 bases short, with 20 bases between. Germline V gene lookup returns CDR1 MDHEN and CDR2 SYDVKM. CDR3 DNA: TGTGCCAGCACCGTTACCGGGATCGGACTATACGAGCAGTACTTC. Residues: CASTVTGIGLYEQYF.

This clonotype has more than one count but fewer than ten. The rearrangement uses TRBV6-5 and TRBJ2-7, with a weak D call TRBD2 (6 bases). Trimming took 0 bases from V and 0 from J, leaving 15 bases between them. The CDR3 loop spans 17 amino acids. Germline V gene sequence: CDR1 MNHEY, CDR2 SVGAGI. CDR3 sequence reads: CASSYSYLRLDSYEQYF. As DNA, the CDR3 is TGTGCCAGCAGTTACTCGTATTTGAGACTAGACTCCTACGAGCAGTACTTC.

The sample holds a few counts of this clonotype. At one of its ends the junction is not consistent with the germline gene, which may arise from a read error. The chain has TRBV7-9 and TRBJ1-1; D unresolved. The CDR3 runs 15 residues. CDR1 is SEHNR, CDR2 FQNEAQ, per germline (reference sequence). The CDR3 loop is CAVPHRRAMNTETFF. The DNA for the CDR3 is TGTGCCGTCCCCCACCGCCGGGCCATGAACACTGAAACTTTCTTT.

On this clonotype: This may stem from a read error, because a much larger clone lies one nucleotide away. This chain connects TRBV24-1 to TRBJ2-1; the D is unclear. The J call may be mistaken, given a closer DNA end match to TRBJ2-7. Per the germline V gene, CDR1 is KGHDR and CDR2 is SFDVKD. The CDR3 length is 11 residues. The CDR3 here is CATSDSNEQYF. CDR3 DNA sequence: TGTGCCACCAGTGATTCTAATGAGCAGTACTTC.

The chain is built from TRBV3-1 and TRBJ1-1; weak D call: TRBD1 (5 bases). The CDR3 consists of 12 residues. CDR1 LGHDT and CDR2 YNNKEL come from the germline V gene (reference sequence). V was shortened by 5 bases and J by 11 bases, with 15 bases between the two germline ends. The CDR3 nucleotides are TGTGCCAGCAGCTTATTCACGGGGGATGCTTTCTTT. This encodes CASSLFTGDAFF.

This clonotype has more than one count but fewer than ten. V gene TRBV6-1 combines with J gene TRBJ1-2; 7 positions match TRBD1. The J segment lost 0 bases and the V segment lost 6 bases, leaving 4 bases of the junction unmatched. The CDR3 is made up of 14 amino acids. The germline CDR1 and CDR2 sequences are MNHNS and SASEGT. Written as DNA, the CDR3 is TGTGCCAGCAGAGGGACAGATTCTAACTATGGCTACACCTTC. Protein: CASRGTDSNYGYTF.

This clonotype has a handful of counts. The rearrangement links TRBV20-1 to TRBJ1-2; perhaps TRBD1 as D (6 bases). With 2 bases removed from V and 7 bases from J, the gap between germline ends came to 20 bases. Germline values: CDR1 DFQATT, CDR2 SNEGSKA (reference sequence). The CDR3 is 15 residues long. Written as DNA, the CDR3 is TGCAGTGCTAGACGGGCGAAAGGGGGAAGTTTTGGCTACACCTTC. Its translation: CSARRAKGGSFGYTF.

This chain joins TRBV20-1 and TRBJ1-1; D is possibly TRBD1 (6 bases). In germline, CDR1 is DFQATT, CDR2 SNEGSKA (reference sequence). V dropped 2 bases and J dropped 6 bases, with 10 bases sitting between them. The CDR3 loop spans 12 amino acids. CDR3 protein: CSARHRESEAFF. In DNA, the CDR3 is TGCAGTGCTAGACACAGGGAGTCTGAAGCTTTCTTT.

This clonotype appeared many times. The chain recombines TRBV5-5 with TRBJ2-1, with 9 bases identical to TRBD1. The CDR3 loop spans 15 amino acids. Germline V CDR1 and CDR2: SGHKS, YYEKEE (reference sequence). The J segment lost 1 base and the V segment lost 4 bases, leaving 3 bases of the junction unmatched. CDR3 amino acids: CASSGGTGSYNEQFF. As DNA, the CDR3 is TGTGCCAGCAGCGGGGGGACAGGGTCCTACAATGAGCAGTTCTTC.

This clonotype was picked up many times. V gene TRBV7-9 combines with J gene TRBJ2-1, with D possibly matching TRBD1 (6 bases). Per the germline V gene, CDR1 is SEHNR and CDR2 is FQNEAQ (reference sequence). This CDR3 is built from 16 residues. The ends were cut back, 6 bases at V and 4 bases at J, with 19 bases in the middle. CDR3 residues: CASRSTRDMRYNEQFF. CDR3 nucleotides: TGTGCCAGCAGGTCGACCCGGGACATGAGGTACAATGAGCAGTTCTTC.

The chain employs TRBV9 and TRBJ2-5; 11 nucleotides line up with TRBD2. Germline CDR1 SGDLS, CDR2 YYNGEE. CDR3 length: 15 amino acids. V was pared by 3 bases and J by 1 base, with 2 bases of the junction left unmatched. The chain's CDR3 is CASSAGLAVQETQYF. CDR3 DNA: TGTGCCAGCAGCGCGGGACTAGCGGTCCAAGAGACCCAGTACTTC.

This clonotype was picked up a small number of times. The chain combines TRBV4-3 with TRBJ2-7; the D is unclear. The CDR3 runs to 15 residues. The V gene's germline CDR1 is LGHNA and CDR2 YSLEER. The V end was cut by 0 bases, the J end by 2 bases, with 11 bases between. The CDR3 bases are TGCGCCAGCAGCCAAGATTCGGCTCCCGCCTACGAGCAGTACTTC. Amino acid sequence: CASSQDSAPAYEQYF.

This clonotype was seen a handful of times. The chain recombines TRBV4-1 with TRBJ1-2; D not resolved. From germline, CDR1 is MGHRA and CDR2 YSYEKL. V was cut by 0 bases and J by 4 bases, with 12 bases left in between. There are 15 residues in the CDR3. The CDR3 DNA reads as TGCGCCAGCAGCCAAGATACGGGGAGCGCCTATGGCTACACCTTC. Translated, it gives CASSQDTGSAYGYTF.

A few counts support this clonotype. The chain links TRBV4-1 to TRBJ2-4; D ambiguous. Trimming left V 1 base short and J 0 bases short, with 16 bases between. Germline V gives CDR1 MGHRA, CDR2 YSYEKL. This CDR3 region has 18 residues. The CDR3 nucleotides read TGCGCCAGCAGCCAAGCTGACTTGGCGGTTTCAGCCAAAAACATTCAGTACTTC. This sequence encodes CASSQADLAVSAKNIQYF.

This clonotype was recorded at least ten times. The genes are TRBV11-3 and TRBJ2-1, with 8 bases matching TRBD1. CDR3 length: 16 residues. The germline gives CDR1 SGHNT, CDR2 YENEEA. The V gene end was trimmed by 0 bases and the J gene end by 1 base; junction bases not matched to a gene: 2. CDR3 DNA: TGTGCCAGCAGCTTAGAGGGGACAGGATCCTACAATGAGCAGTTCTTC. It yields the protein CASSLEGTGSYNEQFF.

Only a few counts were recorded for this clonotype. The CDR3 reads CASSFSGPNEQFF. The CDR3 coding sequence is TGTGCCAGCAGTTTTTCGGGGCCGAATGAGCAGTTCTTC. The chain has TRBV27 and TRBJ2-1; D possibly uses TRBD1 or TRBD2 (5 bases each). CDR1 MNHEY and CDR2 SMNVEV come from the germline V gene (reference sequence). Trimming shortened V by 3 bases and J by 7 bases, and 10 bases separated the two germline ends. The CDR3 consists of 13 residues.

The rearrangement uses TRBV20-1 and TRBJ2-5, with TRBD1 as a possible D gene (5 bases). Germline lookup yields CDR1 DFQATT and CDR2 SNEGSKA (reference sequence). CDR3 length: 12 residues. The V end was cut by 3 bases, the J end by 5 bases, with 10 bases between. This CDR3 reads CSASAGSETQYF. The CDR3 DNA reads as TGCAGTGCTAGTGCAGGGTCGGAGACCCAGTACTTC.

This clonotype occurred a few times. The chain carries TRBV6-1 and TRBJ2-3; D not certain. This CDR3 has 11 amino acids. With 6 bases removed from V and 4 bases from J, the gap between germline ends came to 5 bases. Germline V gene data show CDR1 as MNHNS and CDR2 as SASEGT. As DNA, the CDR3 is TGTGCCAGCAGAATCGCAGATACGCAGTATTTT. Protein: CASRIADTQYF.

The chain links TRBV5-4 to TRBJ2-5; possibly TRBD1 for D (5 bases). The CDR3 spans 14 residues. Germline values: CDR1 SGHNT, CDR2 YYREEE (reference sequence). V lost 2 bases and J lost 0, with 8 bases in between. CDR3 sequence: CASSFVGDQETQYF. CDR3 DNA sequence: TGTGCCAGCAGCTTTGTAGGGGACCAAGAGACCCAGTACTTC.

This clonotype has just a few counts. The rearrangement links TRBV5-1 to TRBJ2-7; 7 positions match TRBD2. V was pared by 0 bases and J by 2 bases, with 8 bases of the junction left unmatched. The V gene's germline CDR1 is SGHRS and CDR2 YFSETQ. The CDR3 consists of 16 residues. CDR3 sequence: CASSLDQLAAAYEQYF. The DNA of the CDR3 is TGCGCCAGCAGCTTGGATCAGCTAGCGGCCGCCTACGAGCAGTACTTC.

Turning to this clonotype: Germline and junction disagree at one end, which may indicate a read error. The gene calls are TRBV10-3 and TRBJ1-1; 9 bases agree with TRBD1. Looked up from germline, CDR1 is ENHRY and CDR2 is SYGVKD. The length of the CDR3 is 14 residues. The CDR3 coding sequence is TGTGCCACCAGTGAGTGGGACAGGGTCTCTGAAGCTTTCTTT. Translation: CATSEWDRVSEAFF.

This clonotype was counted ten times or more. This chain links TRBV5-1 with TRBJ2-1, with TRBD2 matching 11 bases. The germline V gene encodes CDR1 SGHRS and CDR2 YFSETQ. The CDR3 extends over 18 amino acids. J gave up 9 bases and V 0 bases, and 14 bases lay outside the gene matches. The CDR3 is CASSLDTLLAGDGGEQFF. CDR3 coding DNA: TGCGCCAGCAGCTTGGACACTTTACTAGCGGGAGATGGTGGTGAGCAGTTCTTC.

The table lists this clonotype with many counts. This chain links TRBV5-1 with TRBJ1-1, with 11 bases that match TRBD1. CDR3 length equals 15 residues. V shed 3 bases and J 4 bases; nucleotides not matched to a gene: 5. Germline V gene lookup returns CDR1 SGHRS and CDR2 YFSETQ. The CDR3 DNA follows: TGCGCCAGCAGCTACGGAGGGACAGGGGGCACTGAAGCTTTCTTT. Translated: CASSYGGTGGTEAFF. The whole variable domain, remainder taken from reference TRBV5-1 and TRBJ1-1, is KAGVTQTPRYLIKTRGQQVTLSCSPISGHRSVSWYQQTPGQGLQFLFEYFSETQRNKGNFPGRFSGRQFSNSRSEMNVSTLELGDSALYLCASSYGGTGGTEAFFGQGTRLTVV.

Ten or more counts support this clonotype. V is TRBV12-3 or TRBV12-4 and J is TRBJ2-7, with D unclear. CDR3 length equals 13 residues. Trimming took 7 bases from V and 3 from J, leaving 13 bases between them. CDR3 amino acids: CASTWTAHYEQYF. The CDR3 coding sequence is TGTGCCAGCACCTGGACGGCACACTACGAGCAGTACTTC.

Ten or more counts support this clonotype. The chain uses TRBV7-2 and TRBJ1-5; no clear D. From germline, CDR1 is SGHTA and CDR2 FQGNSA. CDR3 size: 16 residues. Trimming left V 4 bases short and J 0 bases short, with 13 bases between. For the CDR3, the DNA is TGTGCCAGCAGCTCATCTTACCAGTATAGCAATCAGCCCCAGCATTTT. It specifies CASSSSYQYSNQPQHF.

This clonotype showed up just a few times. In DNA form, the CDR3 reads TGTGCCAGCAGGGGAGGGGACCTCTACGAGCAGTACTTC. Its translation is CASRGGDLYEQYF. V is TRBV7-9 and J is TRBJ2-7, with 7 bases fitting TRBD2. V trimming: 6 bases; J trimming: 3 bases; junction bases outside the gene matches: 5. The CDR3 spans 13 residues. Per germline, CDR1 SEHNR and CDR2 FQNEAQ (reference sequence).

This chain links TRBV19 with TRBJ1-5; D remains ambiguous. The V gene lost 7 bases and the J gene lost 0 bases, with 13 bases spanning the gap. From germline, CDR1 is LNHDA and CDR2 SQIVND (reference sequence). There are 15 residues in the CDR3. CDR3 region: CASTMVRYSNQPQHF. In DNA, the CDR3 is TGTGCCAGTACCATGGTGCGGTATAGCAATCAGCCCCAGCATTTT.